What follows are 3 T cell receptor beta chains derived from one specimen sequenced in a study of immune evolution from preneoplasia to lung adenocarcinoma. Assay: immunoSEQ multiplex PCR; the TCRdb copy retains only in-frame clones and omits some. The table shows roughly 9,000 clones, with over 75% occurring only once. The source material was FFPE minimally invasive lung adenocarcinoma tissue. These TCRs come from a donor aged 70 or over with lung adenocarcinoma.

The chain links TRBV15 to TRBJ2-5; D not certain. The J call could be wrong; TRBJ2-7 is a better fit for the DNA end. The germline gives CDR1 LNHNV, CDR2 YYDKDF (reference sequence). The CDR3 is 13 amino acids. The chain's CDR3 is CATSATEAYEQYF. CDR3 DNA sequence: TGTGCCACCAGCGCTACAGAGGCCTACGAGCAGTACTTC.

This clone was observed a single time. The CDR3 is CASRERVGYEQYF. As DNA, the CDR3 is TGTGCCAGCAGGGAACGGGTGGGCTACGAGCAGTACTTC. This rearrangement joins TRBV2 to TRBJ2-7, with D hard to call. The CDR3 is 13 amino acids. V was cut by 6 bases and J by 3 bases, with 12 bases left in between. CDR1 SNHLY and CDR2 FYNNEI come from the germline V gene. Complete variable domain (other parts from reference TRBV2 and TRBJ2-7): EPEVTQTPSHQVTQMGQEVILRCVPISNHLYFYWYRQILGQKVEFLVSFYNNEISEKSEIFDDQFSVERPDGSNFTLKIRSTKLEDSAMYFCASRERVGYEQYFGPGTRLTVT.

V is TRBV6-6 and J is TRBJ2-1, with D unresolved. CDR3 size: 12 residues. Per the germline V gene, CDR1 is MNHNY and CDR2 is SVGAGI (reference sequence). Trimming took off 5 bases at V and 5 bases at J, with 7 bases between the two ends. CDR3 residues: CASSPLNNEQFF. The CDR3 coding sequence is TGTGCCAGCAGTCCCCTAAACAATGAGCAGTTCTTC.